These 21 T cell receptor beta chains share one sample of origin, sequenced in a study of response to subunit inactivated influenza vaccine listed by TCRdb under 2018. The receptor library was made with RT-PCR. Sequencer: Illumina HiSeq 2500. TCRdb redid the processing of the public reads, applying fastp at Q25 and MiXCR, and retained in-frame beta chains. Each record represents a unique CDR3 protein, reported with the most common genes and DNA among its rows. The sample table shows some 520,000 distinct CDR3 sequences, and about 17% are seen once. Jointly, the top ten make up less than 4% of the sample. The source was CD4+ T cells sorted from PBMCs, collected around 2 years after vaccination. These receptors all stem from a man between 50 and 69 years old who received an inactivated influenza vaccine. Donor details come from another sample of the same person, matched by shared clones.

This rearrangement joins TRBV4-3 to TRBJ2-7; TRBD2 matches at 8 bases. The germline CDR1 and CDR2 sequences are LGHNA and YSLEER. J lost 3 bases, V lost 0 bases, and 7 bases had no gene match. This CDR3 region has 16 residues. The CDR3 coding sequence is TGCGCCAGCAGCCAAGATGTAGGACTAGCTTACTACGAGCAGTACTTC. Translation: CASSQDVGLAYYEQYF.

This clonotype has just a few counts. The V call is TRBV7-8, the J call TRBJ2-2, with a possible D match to TRBD2 (6 bases). The CDR3 runs 16 residues. Looked up from germline, CDR1 is SGHVS and CDR2 is FQNEAQ. With 5 bases removed from V and 2 bases from J, the gap between germline ends came to 15 bases. CDR3 in DNA: TGTGCCAGCAGCCGCTACCGGGACTTTAACACCGGGGAGCTGTTTTTT. This encodes CASSRYRDFNTGELFF.

The chain has TRBV20-1 and TRBJ2-1; 8 nucleotides align to TRBD2. The germline CDR1 and CDR2 sequences are DFQATT and SNEGSKA (reference sequence). The CDR3 length is 15 residues. The CDR3 protein is CSAQDGRARVNEQFF. CDR3 nucleotide sequence: TGCAGCGCCCAGGACGGGAGGGCTCGGGTGAATGAGCAGTTCTTC.

The gene calls are TRBV6-2 or TRBV6-3 and TRBJ1-1; D unclear. V lost 6 bases to trimming and J lost 6 bases, with 11 bases between them. The CDR3 is 12 residues long. Germline CDR1 and CDR2: MNHEY and SVGEGT. The CDR3 region has the DNA TGTGCCAGCAGCCAACTAGGCGCTGAAGCTTTCTTT. Translation gives CASSQLGAEAFF.

A single count supports this clonotype. The chain combines TRBV6-6 with TRBJ1-1; D gene uncertain. Per the germline V gene, CDR1 is MNHNY and CDR2 is SVGAGI (reference sequence). Trimming removed 7 bases from V and 3 bases from J, with 9 bases in between. CDR3 length equals 12 residues. This CDR3 reads CASTSLYTEAFF. Written as DNA, the CDR3 is TGTGCCAGCACCTCCCTCTACACTGAAGCTTTCTTT.

The V call is TRBV24-1, the J call TRBJ2-1; D gene uncertain. Germline values: CDR1 KGHDR, CDR2 SFDVKD. The CDR3 totals 13 residues. V lost 3 bases and J lost 4, with 6 bases in between. The CDR3 sequence is CATSDLRYNEQFF. The CDR3 DNA follows: TGTGCCACCAGTGATCTTCGATACAATGAGCAGTTCTTC.

This clonotype was counted at least ten times. The chain employs TRBV5-1 and TRBJ1-2; no firm D call. This CDR3 spans 14 amino acids. V gave up 0 bases and J gave up 2 bases, with 8 bases separating them. CDR1 is SGHRS, CDR2 YFSETQ, per germline. CDR3 DNA sequence: TGCGCCAGCAGCTTGGAAGGGCGGAACTATGGCTACACCTTC. The encoded protein is CASSLEGRNYGYTF.

The V and J genes are TRBV20-1 and TRBJ2-3; D unclear. CDR1 DFQATT and CDR2 SNEGSKA come from the germline V gene (reference sequence). Trimming pared 4 bases from V and 2 bases from J, leaving 7 bases between. The CDR3 sequence is 12 residues long. The CDR3 DNA reads TGCAGTGCTACTAGGGACACAGATACGCAGTATTTT. Its protein product is CSATRDTDTQYF.

This chain links TRBV19 with TRBJ2-1, with 9 bases fitting TRBD1. With 5 bases clipped from V and 5 bases from J, the junction kept 7 bases outside the gene matches. The CDR3 sequence is 15 residues long. CDR1 and CDR2 (germline): LNHDA, SQIVND (reference sequence). The CDR3 nucleotides read TGTGCCAGTAGTCCCGGGACAGGGCGGAACAATGAGCAGTTCTTC. It translates to CASSPGTGRNNEQFF.

This clonotype came up a few times. The genes are TRBV20-1 and TRBJ2-1, with TRBD2 as a possible D gene (6 bases). The CDR3 length is 14 residues. Per germline, CDR1 DFQATT and CDR2 SNEGSKA (reference sequence). V gave up 0 bases and J gave up 5 bases, with 11 bases separating them. The CDR3 spells CSARDGRGNNEQFF. CDR3 in DNA: TGCAGTGCTAGAGATGGACGGGGGAACAATGAGCAGTTCTTC.

Note on this clonotype: The junction departs from the called germline gene at one end, perhaps through a read error. This rearrangement joins TRBV20-1 to TRBJ1-1, with a weak D call TRBD1 (5 bases). CDR3 length: 16 residues. CDR1 DFQATT and CDR2 SNEGSKA come from the germline V gene (reference sequence). The CDR3 sequence: CSAGDSRRRSVTEAFF. The CDR3 nucleotides are TGCAGTGCTGGAGACAGTCGGCGAAGGTCGGTCACTGAAGCTTTCTTT.

The rearrangement joins TRBV7-9 to TRBJ2-1, with D unresolved. CDR1 SEHNR and CDR2 FQNEAQ come from the germline V gene (reference sequence). The CDR3 has 11 residues. V was clipped by 5 bases and J by 10 bases, with 9 bases between them. CDR3 loop: CASSPTTEQFF. CDR3 DNA: TGTGCCAGCAGCCCGACAACAGAGCAGTTCTTC.

This clonotype was seen repeatedly, ten times or more. The V gene is TRBV7-9, the J gene TRBJ2-1; D is uncertain. V dropped 1 base and J dropped 0 bases, with 7 bases sitting between them. The CDR3 contains 15 residues. The V gene's germline CDR1 is SEHNR and CDR2 FQNEAQ (reference sequence). The CDR3 here is CASSLGVSSYNEQFF. CDR3 nucleotide sequence: TGTGCCAGCAGCTTAGGGGTCAGCTCCTACAATGAGCAGTTCTTC.

This chain connects TRBV20-1 to TRBJ2-1, with 8 nucleotides matching TRBD2. This CDR3 contains 14 residues. Germline V gene lookup returns CDR1 DFQATT and CDR2 SNEGSKA (reference sequence). The trim removed 1 base at V and 7 bases at J, leaving 6 bases unmatched. The CDR3 loop reads CSARGTSSLNEQFF. The CDR3 DNA sequence: TGCAGTGCTAGAGGGACTAGCAGTCTGAATGAGCAGTTCTTC.

This clonotype came up a few times. The genes are TRBV12-3 or TRBV12-4 and TRBJ2-3; 9 nucleotides line up with TRBD1. With 10 bases clipped from V and 3 bases from J, the junction kept 11 bases outside the gene matches. The CDR3 covers 15 residues. The CDR3 region is CATKKNRGPTDTQYF. CDR3 nucleotides: TGTGCCACGAAGAAAAACAGGGGGCCGACAGATACGCAGTATTTT.

The DNA for the CDR3 is TGTGCCAGCAGCCGACGAAAGGGGACAGGTCCCTCTGGAAACACCATATATTTT. This codes for CASSRRKGTGPSGNTIYF. This rearrangement joins TRBV3-1 to TRBJ1-3, with 8 bases matching TRBD1. Germline CDR1 and CDR2: LGHDT and YNNKEL (reference sequence). CDR3 length equals 18 residues. J gave up 0 bases and V 4 bases, and 11 bases lay outside the gene matches.

J is TRBJ2-3 and V is TRBV28; D remains unclear. The CDR3 length is 13 residues. CDR1 and CDR2 from the germline V gene are MDHEN and SYDVKM. Trimming took 3 bases from V and 2 from J, leaving 6 bases between them. CDR3 in DNA: TGTGCCAGCAGTTTTGGGTACACAGATACGCAGTATTTT. This sequence encodes CASSFGYTDTQYF.

This chain connects TRBV2 to TRBJ2-7; 12 bases line up with TRBD2. Germline V gene sequence: CDR1 SNHLY, CDR2 FYNNEI. V shed 0 bases, J shed 6 bases, and the junction held 6 bases outside the gene matches. The CDR3 length is 16 residues. This chain's CDR3 is CASSEASASGRGEQYF. CDR3 nucleotide sequence: TGTGCCAGCAGTGAAGCGTCGGCTAGCGGGAGGGGCGAGCAGTACTTC. Using reference TRBV2 and TRBJ2-7 for the parts outside the CDR3, the full variable domain is EPEVTQTPSHQVTQMGQEVILRCVPISNHLYFYWYRQILGQKVEFLVSFYNNEISEKSEIFDDQFSVERPDGSNFTLKIRSTKLEDSAMYFCASSEASASGRGEQYFGPGTRLTVT.

The chain employs TRBV9 and TRBJ2-1; maybe TRBD1 (6 bases). The CDR3 sequence is 15 residues long. The V gene's germline CDR1 is SGDLS and CDR2 YYNGEE. Trimming took off 3 bases at V and 5 bases at J, with 15 bases between the two ends. CDR3 nucleotide sequence: TGTGCCAGCAGCGACCGGGACAAAGACCACAATGAGCAGTTCTTC. The encoded protein is CASSDRDKDHNEQFF.

CDR3 protein: CASREGGPMNTEAFF. In nucleotides, the CDR3 is TGCGCCAGCCGAGAAGGGGGACCCATGAACACTGAAGCTTTCTTT. This chain links TRBV4-1 with TRBJ1-1, with D maybe TRBD1 (6 bases). Germline lookup yields CDR1 MGHRA and CDR2 YSYEKL. V lost 8 bases and J 0 bases, leaving 16 bases between the germline ends. The CDR3 is made up of 15 amino acids.

A few counts support this clonotype. This chain links TRBV20-1 with TRBJ2-2; D ambiguous. The V and J ends lost 0 bases and 6 bases respectively, with 11 bases between them. Germline V gene sequence: CDR1 DFQATT, CDR2 SNEGSKA (reference sequence). CDR3 length equals 14 residues. The CDR3 reads CSARESLGPGELFF. The DNA for the CDR3 is TGCAGTGCTAGAGAATCCCTAGGACCCGGGGAGCTGTTTTTT.